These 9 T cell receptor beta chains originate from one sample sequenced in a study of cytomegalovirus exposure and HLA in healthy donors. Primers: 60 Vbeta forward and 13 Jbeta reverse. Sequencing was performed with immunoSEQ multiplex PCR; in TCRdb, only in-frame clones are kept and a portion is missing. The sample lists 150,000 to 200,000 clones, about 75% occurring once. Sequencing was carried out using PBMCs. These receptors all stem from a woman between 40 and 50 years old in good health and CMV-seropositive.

The CDR3 sequence: CATSTPTGGVGIQYF. CDR3 coding DNA: TGTGCCACCAGCACCCCGACAGGGGGGGTAGGCATTCAGTACTTC. The V call is TRBV15, the J call TRBJ2-4, with TRBD1 matching over 9 bases. CDR3 length: 15 amino acids. Germline V CDR1 and CDR2: LNHNV, YYDKDF (reference sequence). V was clipped by 4 bases and J by 9 bases; unmatched bases: 10. Variable domain in full (rest from reference TRBV15 and TRBJ2-4): DAMVIQNPRYQVTQFGKPVTLSCSQTLNHNVMYWYQQKSSQAPKLLFHYYDKDFNNEADTPDNFQSRRPNTSFCFLDIRSPGLGDTAMYLCATSTPTGGVGIQYFGAGTRLSVL.

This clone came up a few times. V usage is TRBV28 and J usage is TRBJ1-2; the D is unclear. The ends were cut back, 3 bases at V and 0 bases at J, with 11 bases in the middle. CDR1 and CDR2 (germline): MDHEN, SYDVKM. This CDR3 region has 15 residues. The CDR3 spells CASSLGRATNYGYTF. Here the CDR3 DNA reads TGTGCCAGCAGTTTGGGGAGGGCTACTAACTATGGCTACACCTTC.

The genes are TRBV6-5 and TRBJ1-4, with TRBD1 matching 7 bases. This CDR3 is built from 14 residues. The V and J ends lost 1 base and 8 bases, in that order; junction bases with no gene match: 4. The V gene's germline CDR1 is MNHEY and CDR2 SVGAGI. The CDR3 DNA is TGTGCCAGCAGTTACTTTAGGGGGCGAGAAAAACTGTTTTTT. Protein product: CASSYFRGREKLFF.

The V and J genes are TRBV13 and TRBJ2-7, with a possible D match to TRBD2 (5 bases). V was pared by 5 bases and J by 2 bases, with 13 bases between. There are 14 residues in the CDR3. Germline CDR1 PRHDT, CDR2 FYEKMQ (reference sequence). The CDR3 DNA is TGTGCCAGCAGCCCAACTCGCGGGCCCTACGAGCAGTACTTC. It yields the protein CASSPTRGPYEQYF.

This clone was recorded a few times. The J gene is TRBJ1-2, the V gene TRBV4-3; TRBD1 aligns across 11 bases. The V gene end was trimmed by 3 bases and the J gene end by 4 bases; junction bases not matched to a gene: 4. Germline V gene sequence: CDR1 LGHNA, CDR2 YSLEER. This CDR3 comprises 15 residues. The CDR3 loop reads CASSHSGTGGYGYTF. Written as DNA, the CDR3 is TGCGCCAGCAGCCACTCCGGGACAGGGGGCTATGGCTACACCTTC.

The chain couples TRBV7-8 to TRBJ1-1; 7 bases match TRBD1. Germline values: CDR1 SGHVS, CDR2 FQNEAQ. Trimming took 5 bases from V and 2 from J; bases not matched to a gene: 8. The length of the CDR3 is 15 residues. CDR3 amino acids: CASSPRDSRNTEAFF. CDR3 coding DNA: TGTGCCAGCAGCCCCCGGGACAGCCGAAACACTGAAGCTTTCTTT.

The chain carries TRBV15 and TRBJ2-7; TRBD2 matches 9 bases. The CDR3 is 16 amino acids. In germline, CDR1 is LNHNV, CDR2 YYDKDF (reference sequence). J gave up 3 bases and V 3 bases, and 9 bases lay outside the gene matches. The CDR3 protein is CATSSRSLTSGYEQYF. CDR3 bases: TGTGCCACCAGCAGTCGATCCCTGACTAGCGGCTACGAGCAGTACTTC. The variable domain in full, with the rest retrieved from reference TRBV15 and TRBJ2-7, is DAMVIQNPRYQVTQFGKPVTLSCSQTLNHNVMYWYQQKSSQAPKLLFHYYDKDFNNEADTPDNFQSRRPNTSFCFLDIRSPGLGDTAMYLCATSSRSLTSGYEQYFGPGTRLTVT.

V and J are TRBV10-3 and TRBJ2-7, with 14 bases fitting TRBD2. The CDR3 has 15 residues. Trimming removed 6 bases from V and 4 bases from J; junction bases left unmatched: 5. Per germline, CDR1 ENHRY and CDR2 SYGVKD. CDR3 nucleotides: TGTGCCATCAGCGGGACTAGCGGGAGTTTTTACGAGCAGTACTTC. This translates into CAISGTSGSFYEQYF.

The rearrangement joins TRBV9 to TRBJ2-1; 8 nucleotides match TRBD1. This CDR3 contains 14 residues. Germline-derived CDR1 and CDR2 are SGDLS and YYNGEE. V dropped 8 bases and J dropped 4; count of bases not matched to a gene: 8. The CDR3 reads CASLLGQAYNEQFF. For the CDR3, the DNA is TGTGCCAGTCTCCTGGGACAGGCATACAATGAGCAGTTCTTC.